These T cell receptor beta chains were read from a single sample in a study of beta chain features in type 1 diabetes. Repertoires were generated with immunoSEQ multiplex PCR, while TCRdb's copy carries only in-frame clones and drops some. Among around 340,000 clones listed, 15% to 20% were seen once. The sequenced sample consisted of naive CD4+ T cells from blood. Source of these receptors: a woman aged 18 to 35 in good health. CDR3s include the opening cysteine and the closing phenylalanine or tryptophan. Each record gives: clone size, D gene, J gene, CDR3 length, V gene, CDR3 DNA, CDR3 protein. The D gene is left open where the match is weak. Clone size, where shown, is once, few, many, or a class for clones that have expanded.

abundance: NA
d_gene: TRBD1
j_gene: TRBJ2-5
len: 13
v_gene: TRBV2
CDR3nt: TGTGCCAGCGGGATGACAGGGGTAGAGACCCAGTACTTC
CDR3aa: CASGMTGVETQYF

abundance: NA
d_gene: NA
j_gene: TRBJ2-3
len: 14
v_gene: TRBV11-3
CDR3nt: TGTGCCAGCAGCTTAGTAGGAGGTACGGATACGCAGTATTTT
CDR3aa: CASSLVGGTDTQYF

abundance: NA
d_gene: TRBD2
j_gene: TRBJ2-1
len: 14
v_gene: TRBV27
CDR3nt: TGTGCCAGCAGTTCCCGGACTAGGTTGCATGAGCAGTTCTTC
CDR3aa: CASSSRTRLHEQFF

abundance: few
d_gene: NA
j_gene: TRBJ2-1
len: 14
v_gene: TRBV5-6
CDR3nt: TGTGCCAGCAGCTTAAGACAGACCTACAATGAGCAGTTCTTC
CDR3aa: CASSLRQTYNEQFF

abundance: few
d_gene: TRBD1
j_gene: TRBJ2-5
len: 12
v_gene: TRBV29-1
CDR3nt: TGCAGCGTTCGACAGGGGGCTGAGGAGCAGTACTTC
CDR3aa: CSVRQGAEEQYF

abundance: few
d_gene: NA
j_gene: TRBJ2-5
len: 14
v_gene: TRBV5-1
CDR3nt: TGCGCCAGCAGCTTCGGACAGCGACAAGAGACCCAGTACTTC
CDR3aa: CASSFGQRQETQYF

abundance: few
d_gene: TRBD2
j_gene: TRBJ2-1
len: 15
v_gene: TRBV29-1
CDR3nt: TGCAGCGTTGCCCCGGTGGGGGCGGGAGGACTTGAGCAGTTCTTC
CDR3aa: CSVAPVGAGGLEQFF

abundance: NA
d_gene: NA
j_gene: TRBJ2-7
len: 13
v_gene: TRBV7-8
CDR3nt: TGTGCCAGCAGCACTCTAGAGAGGCACGAGCAGTACTTC
CDR3aa: CASSTLERHEQYF

abundance: few
d_gene: NA
j_gene: TRBJ2-3
len: 14
v_gene: TRBV29-1
CDR3nt: TGCAGCGTGACCAAAACAGGGCTCACAGATACGCAGTATTTT
CDR3aa: CSVTKTGLTDTQYF

abundance: few
d_gene: TRBD1
j_gene: TRBJ1-2
len: 14
v_gene: TRBV27
CDR3nt: TGTGCCAGCAGTTTGACGGACAGGGCTACTGGCTACACCTTC
CDR3aa: CASSLTDRATGYTF

abundance: few
d_gene: NA
j_gene: TRBJ2-3
len: 15
v_gene: TRBV29-1
CDR3nt: TGCAGCGTTGAAAAAGGTCAGGGTGTCACAGATACGCAGTATTTT
CDR3aa: CSVEKGQGVTDTQYF

abundance: NA
d_gene: TRBD2
j_gene: TRBJ2-3
len: 15
v_gene: TRBV9
CDR3nt: TGTGCCAGCAGCGTAGGGGCGGGGGGCGCAGATACGCAGTATTTT
CDR3aa: CASSVGAGGADTQYF

abundance: NA
d_gene: NA
j_gene: TRBJ2-7
len: 13
v_gene: TRBV5-4
CDR3nt: TGTGCCAGCAGCCCCGGACAGACCTACGAGCAGTACTTC
CDR3aa: CASSPGQTYEQYF

abundance: NA
d_gene: NA
j_gene: TRBJ2-2
len: 14
v_gene: TRBV9
CDR3nt: TGTGCCAGCAGCCGTACGGGTAGCACCGGGGAGCTGTTTTTT
CDR3aa: CASSRTGSTGELFF

abundance: few
d_gene: NA
j_gene: TRBJ1-1
len: 16
v_gene: TRBV15
CDR3nt: TGTGCCACCAGCAAGGGGCCCCGAGCTTTGAACACTGAAGCTTTCTTT
CDR3aa: CATSKGPRALNTEAFF

abundance: NA
d_gene: NA
j_gene: TRBJ1-1
len: 15
v_gene: TRBV5-4
CDR3nt: TGTGCCAGCAGCTTCAAACAGGCCATGAACACTGAAGCTTTCTTT
CDR3aa: CASSFKQAMNTEAFF

abundance: NA
d_gene: TRBD2
j_gene: TRBJ2-5
len: 12
v_gene: TRBV30
CDR3nt: TGTGCCTGGAGTACTAGCGCGGAGACCCAGTACTTC
CDR3aa: CAWSTSAETQYF

abundance: NA
d_gene: NA
j_gene: TRBJ2-3
len: 14
v_gene: TRBV12-5
CDR3nt: TGTGCTAGTGGTTTGGAACAGCCCACAGATACGCAGTATTTT
CDR3aa: CASGLEQPTDTQYF

abundance: NA
d_gene: NA
j_gene: TRBJ1-3
len: 13
v_gene: TRBV7-9
CDR3nt: TGTGCCAGCACCCAGGGTTTCGGAAACACCATATATTTT
CDR3aa: CASTQGFGNTIYF

abundance: NA
d_gene: TRBD2
j_gene: TRBJ2-5
len: 15
v_gene: TRBV4-1
CDR3nt: TGCGCCAGCAGCCAACTGGGACTAGCAGTAGAGACCCAGTACTTC
CDR3aa: CASSQLGLAVETQYF

abundance: NA
d_gene: NA
j_gene: TRBJ2-1
len: 13
v_gene: TRBV30
CDR3nt: TGTGCCCGGCGGCAGGGAACCTACAATGAGCAGTTCTTC
CDR3aa: CARRQGTYNEQFF

abundance: few
d_gene: NA
j_gene: TRBJ2-3
len: 16
v_gene: TRBV7-2
CDR3nt: TGTGCCAGCAGCGAACAGGGTGTGCGGAGCACAGATACGCAGTATTTT
CDR3aa: CASSEQGVRSTDTQYF

abundance: NA
d_gene: NA
j_gene: TRBJ1-5
len: 15
v_gene: TRBV6-1
CDR3nt: TGTGCCAGCAGTGAACGAGGAGTATACAATCAGCCCCAGCATTTT
CDR3aa: CASSERGVYNQPQHF

abundance: NA
d_gene: NA
j_gene: TRBJ2-7
len: 15
v_gene: TRBV11-2
CDR3nt: TGTGCCAGCAGCCAAGTAACGGGAAGCTCCTACGAGCAGTACTTC
CDR3aa: CASSQVTGSSYEQYF

abundance: NA
d_gene: NA
j_gene: TRBJ1-6
len: 15
v_gene: TRBV7-2
CDR3nt: TGTGCCAGCAGCTCTCGGGGGGGGCATAATTCACCCCTCCACTTT
CDR3aa: CASSSRGGHNSPLHF

abundance: NA
d_gene: TRBD2
j_gene: TRBJ2-1
len: 16
v_gene: TRBV9
CDR3nt: TGTGCCAGCAGCGTAGCTCCAGCGGGGGGGCGGAATGAGCAGTTCTTC
CDR3aa: CASSVAPAGGRNEQFF

abundance: NA
d_gene: TRBD1
j_gene: TRBJ2-1
len: 14
v_gene: TRBV29-1
CDR3nt: TGCAGCGTTGGACAGGGGGTAAACTACAATGAGCAGTTCTTC
CDR3aa: CSVGQGVNYNEQFF

abundance: NA
d_gene: NA
j_gene: TRBJ2-7
len: 13
v_gene: TRBV19
CDR3nt: TGTGCCACTGGCCGGGACACCCGCTACGAGCAGTACTTC
CDR3aa: CATGRDTRYEQYF

abundance: NA
d_gene: NA
j_gene: TRBJ2-3
len: 16
v_gene: TRBV4-3
CDR3nt: TGCGCCAGCAGCCAAGATCTGGTTTCCTACACAGATACGCAGTATTTT
CDR3aa: CASSQDLVSYTDTQYF

abundance: NA
d_gene: NA
j_gene: TRBJ2-4
len: 14
v_gene: TRBV5-6
CDR3nt: TGTGCCAGCAGCTTGGGTTCAACCAAAAACATTCAGTACTTC
CDR3aa: CASSLGSTKNIQYF

abundance: NA
d_gene: NA
j_gene: TRBJ2-2
len: 17
v_gene: TRBV6-1
CDR3nt: TGTGCCAGCAGTGAAGTGGTTTGGACAGAGAACACCGGGGAGCTGTTTTTT
CDR3aa: CASSEVVWTENTGELFF

abundance: few
d_gene: TRBD1
j_gene: TRBJ1-1
len: 13
v_gene: TRBV19
CDR3nt: TGTGCCATTACGGACAGGGGAGGCACTGAAGCTTTCTTT
CDR3aa: CAITDRGGTEAFF

abundance: NA
d_gene: NA
j_gene: TRBJ2-4
len: 16
v_gene: TRBV7-9
CDR3nt: TGTGCCAGCAGCTTAGGGTATACGGGGGCCAAAAACATTCAGTACTTC
CDR3aa: CASSLGYTGAKNIQYF

abundance: NA
d_gene: TRBD1
j_gene: TRBJ2-7
len: 17
v_gene: TRBV4-3
CDR3nt: TGCGCCAGCAGCCAAGGAGCCGGGACAGGGAGATCCTACGAGCAGTACTTC
CDR3aa: CASSQGAGTGRSYEQYF

abundance: few
d_gene: TRBD1
j_gene: TRBJ2-1
len: 14
v_gene: TRBV2
CDR3nt: TGTGCCAGCACTACAGGGGGCGGACGGAATGAGCAGTTCTTC
CDR3aa: CASTTGGGRNEQFF

abundance: few
d_gene: TRBD1
j_gene: TRBJ1-4
len: 14
v_gene: TRBV7-8
CDR3nt: TGTGCCAGCAGCCGAACAGGGGACCTGACGAAACTGTTTTTT
CDR3aa: CASSRTGDLTKLFF

abundance: few
d_gene: NA
j_gene: TRBJ2-3
len: 15
v_gene: TRBV2
CDR3nt: TGTGCCAGCAGACTACAGGGTAGGATTGCAGATACGCAGTATTTT
CDR3aa: CASRLQGRIADTQYF

abundance: NA
d_gene: TRBD2
j_gene: TRBJ2-7
len: 16
v_gene: TRBV11-2
CDR3nt: TGTGCCAGCAGCCCCCCCCTAGCGGGGCCTTCCTACGAGCAGTACTTC
CDR3aa: CASSPPLAGPSYEQYF

abundance: few
d_gene: NA
j_gene: TRBJ2-7
len: 12
v_gene: TRBV14
CDR3nt: TGTGCCAGCAGCCAAAGCCGATACGAGCAGTACTTC
CDR3aa: CASSQSRYEQYF

abundance: few
d_gene: NA
j_gene: TRBJ2-1
len: 14
v_gene: TRBV29-1
CDR3nt: TGCAGCGTTGACATCGGGAACCGCTACAATGAGCAGTTCTTC
CDR3aa: CSVDIGNRYNEQFF

abundance: few
d_gene: NA
j_gene: TRBJ2-7
len: 14
v_gene: TRBV18
CDR3nt: TGTGCCAGCTCACCCGACAGAGAGAACTCCGAGCAGTACTTC
CDR3aa: CASSPDRENSEQYF

abundance: NA
d_gene: TRBD1
j_gene: TRBJ2-3
len: 13
v_gene: TRBV30
CDR3nt: TGTGCCTGGAGAGGGACAGGCACAGATACGCAGTATTTT
CDR3aa: CAWRGTGTDTQYF

abundance: NA
d_gene: TRBD2
j_gene: TRBJ2-5
len: 17
v_gene: TRBV4-2
CDR3nt: TGTGCCAGCAGCCAAGAAAAGGGCGGCGGGGGGGTGGAGACCCAGTACTTC
CDR3aa: CASSQEKGGGGVETQYF

abundance: NA
d_gene: NA
j_gene: TRBJ1-2
len: 15
v_gene: TRBV19
CDR3nt: TGTGCCAGTAGCCGCGCGGGGAGACCTAACTATGGCTACACCTTC
CDR3aa: CASSRAGRPNYGYTF

abundance: once
d_gene: NA
j_gene: TRBJ2-2
len: 13
v_gene: TRBV7-9
CDR3nt: TGTGCCAGCAGCCCTATAAGTACCGGGGAGCTGTTTTTT
CDR3aa: CASSPISTGELFF

abundance: few
d_gene: NA
j_gene: TRBJ1-2
len: 14
v_gene: TRBV2
CDR3nt: TGTGCCAGCAGTCCCGAGAACCTCGACTATGGCTACACCTTC
CDR3aa: CASSPENLDYGYTF

abundance: NA
d_gene: NA
j_gene: TRBJ1-2
len: 14
v_gene: TRBV18
CDR3nt: TGTGCCAGCTCACCAACAGCCTCTAACTATGGCTACACCTTC
CDR3aa: CASSPTASNYGYTF

abundance: NA
d_gene: TRBD1
j_gene: TRBJ2-2
len: 15
v_gene: TRBV19
CDR3nt: TGTGCCAGTAGTATGATGACAGGGTACATCGGGGAGCTGTTTTTT
CDR3aa: CASSMMTGYIGELFF

abundance: NA
d_gene: TRBD2
j_gene: TRBJ2-5
len: 15
v_gene: TRBV6-5
CDR3nt: TGTGCCAGCAGTAGTACACTAGCGGGCCAAGAGACCCAGTACTTC
CDR3aa: CASSSTLAGQETQYF

abundance: few
d_gene: NA
j_gene: TRBJ2-7
len: 12
v_gene: TRBV30
CDR3nt: TGTGCCTACTCCATTTTTGCCTACGAGCAGTACTTC
CDR3aa: CAYSIFAYEQYF

abundance: NA
d_gene: NA
j_gene: TRBJ1-5
len: 13
v_gene: TRBV30
CDR3nt: TGTGCCTGGAACAAAGGGGATCATCAGCCCCAGCATTTT
CDR3aa: CAWNKGDHQPQHF

abundance: few
d_gene: TRBD1
j_gene: TRBJ2-2
len: 13
v_gene: TRBV30
CDR3nt: TGTGCCTGGCTTCACAGGGGAGCCGGGGAGCTGTTTTTT
CDR3aa: CAWLHRGAGELFF

abundance: few
d_gene: TRBD1
j_gene: TRBJ2-2
len: 16
v_gene: TRBV7-9
CDR3nt: TGTGCCACAACTACCAGGGGGCGCTCGGACACCGGGGAGCTGTTTTTT
CDR3aa: CATTTRGRSDTGELFF